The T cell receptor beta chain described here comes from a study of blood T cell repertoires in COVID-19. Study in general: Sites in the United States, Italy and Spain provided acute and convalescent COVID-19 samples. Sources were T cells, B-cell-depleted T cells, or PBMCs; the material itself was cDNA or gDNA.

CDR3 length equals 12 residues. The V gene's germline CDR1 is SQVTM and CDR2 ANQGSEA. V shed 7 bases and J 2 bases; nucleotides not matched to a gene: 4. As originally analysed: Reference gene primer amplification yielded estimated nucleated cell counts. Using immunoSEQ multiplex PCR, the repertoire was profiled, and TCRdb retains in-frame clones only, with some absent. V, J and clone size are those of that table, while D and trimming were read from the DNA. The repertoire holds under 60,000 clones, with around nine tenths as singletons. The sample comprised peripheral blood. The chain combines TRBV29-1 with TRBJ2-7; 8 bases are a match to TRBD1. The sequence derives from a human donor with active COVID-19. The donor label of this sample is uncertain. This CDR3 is CSAKQGAYEQYF. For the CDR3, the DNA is TGCAGCGCTAAACAGGGGGCCTACGAGCAGTACTTC.